The rows below give T cell receptor beta chains drawn from one sample of a study of T-cell reconstitution after alpha-beta-depleted transplantation in children. MiXCR was run by TCRdb on the PCR reads, yielding one entry per CDR3 protein. The sample lists around 370,000 distinct CDR3 sequences, 15% to 20% seen once, with roughly 41% in the top ten. The input for sequencing was PBMCs, mostly from graft donor cells, taken 360 days after TCRalphabeta/CD19-depleted stem cell transplant. Receptors were obtained from a male patient aged 2 to 9 who had a stem cell transplant for acute lymphoblastic leukemia, so the T cells may come from the graft donor. Both conserved end residues are part of each CDR3. A D gene is named only where the DNA matches it firmly. Some rows have no size entry. The others give once, few or many, or a class for an expanded clone.

D gene: TRBD2
V gene: TRBV4-1
clone size: few
J gene: TRBJ2-7
CDR3 protein: CASSGLAGGNLPYEQYF
CDR3 DNA: TGCGCCAGCTCGGGGCTAGCGGGAGGCAATTTACCCTACGAGCAGTACTTC

D gene: .
V gene: TRBV5-5
clone size: many
J gene: TRBJ2-3
CDR3 protein: CASSLAHSSADTQYF
CDR3 DNA: TGTGCCAGCAGCTTGGCCCACTCTAGCGCAGATACGCAGTATTTT

D gene: TRBD1
V gene: TRBV4-3
clone size: .
J gene: TRBJ2-2
CDR3 protein: CASSPTGWDPGELFF
CDR3 DNA: TGCGCCAGCAGCCCGACAGGGTGGGACCCCGGGGAGCTGTTTTTT

D gene: TRBD2
V gene: TRBV7-8
clone size: .
J gene: TRBJ2-1
CDR3 protein: CASSPFRIPFSGRDNEQFF
CDR3 DNA: TGTGCCAGCAGCCCCTTTAGGATCCCTTTCAGCGGGAGAGACAATGAGCAGTTCTTC

D gene: TRBD2
V gene: TRBV19
clone size: few
J gene: TRBJ2-1
CDR3 protein: CASGSGSGGEQFF
CDR3 DNA: TGTGCCAGTGGGAGCGGGAGCGGTGGTGAGCAGTTCTTC

D gene: TRBD1
V gene: TRBV20-1
clone size: .
J gene: TRBJ2-1
CDR3 protein: CSAHLPGTGWDEQFF
CDR3 DNA: TGCAGTGCCCACCTTCCCGGGACAGGCTGGGATGAGCAGTTCTTC

D gene: .
V gene: TRBV5-6
clone size: few
J gene: TRBJ2-5
CDR3 protein: CASSFDLRQDVQETQYF
CDR3 DNA: TGTGCCAGCAGCTTCGACTTAAGACAGGATGTCCAAGAGACCCAGTACTTC

D gene: TRBD2
V gene: TRBV7-2
clone size: .
J gene: TRBJ2-3
CDR3 protein: CASQKPGLASTDTQYF
CDR3 DNA: TGTGCCAGCCAAAAGCCTGGACTAGCTAGCACAGATACGCAGTATTTT

D gene: .
V gene: TRBV4-3
clone size: many
J gene: TRBJ2-6
CDR3 protein: CASSQDRDSGANVLTF
CDR3 DNA: TGCGCCAGCAGCCAAGATCGGGACTCTGGGGCCAACGTCCTGACTTTC

D gene: .
V gene: TRBV4-1
clone size: many
J gene: TRBJ2-7
CDR3 protein: CASSQVATPYEQYF
CDR3 DNA: TGCGCCAGCAGCCAAGTCGCAACCCCCTACGAGCAGTACTTC

D gene: .
V gene: TRBV7-2
clone size: few
J gene: TRBJ2-7
CDR3 protein: CASSFTRSTTFEQYF
CDR3 DNA: TGTGCCAGCAGCTTTACTAGGAGTACGACCTTCGAGCAGTACTTC

D gene: .
V gene: TRBV6-1
clone size: .
J gene: TRBJ2-1
CDR3 protein: CASSVRVNEQFF
CDR3 DNA: TGTGCCAGCAGTGTCAGGGTTAATGAGCAGTTCTTC

D gene: .
V gene: TRBV7-9
clone size: .
J gene: TRBJ2-1
CDR3 protein: CASTWQQGYNEQFF
CDR3 DNA: TGTGCCAGCACGTGGCAGCAAGGCTACAATGAGCAGTTCTTC

D gene: .
V gene: TRBV4-1
clone size: .
J gene: TRBJ1-6
CDR3 protein: CASSQRDTNSPLHF
CDR3 DNA: TGCGCCAGCAGCCAAAGGGACACGAATTCACCCCTCCACTTT

D gene: .
V gene: TRBV7-9
clone size: .
J gene: TRBJ2-3
CDR3 protein: CASSRTAIPDTQYF
CDR3 DNA: TGTGCCAGCAGTCGTACAGCTATCCCAGATACGCAGTATTTT

D gene: .
V gene: TRBV12-3/TRBV12-4
clone size: .
J gene: TRBJ2-2
CDR3 protein: CASSLGVPRTGELFF
CDR3 DNA: TGTGCCAGCAGTTTAGGGGTCCCAAGGACCGGGGAGCTGTTTTTT

D gene: .
V gene: TRBV5-3
clone size: .
J gene: TRBJ2-5
CDR3 protein: CAIGPGQQETQYF
CDR3 DNA: TGTGCCATCGGCCCTGGGCAGCAAGAGACCCAGTACTTC